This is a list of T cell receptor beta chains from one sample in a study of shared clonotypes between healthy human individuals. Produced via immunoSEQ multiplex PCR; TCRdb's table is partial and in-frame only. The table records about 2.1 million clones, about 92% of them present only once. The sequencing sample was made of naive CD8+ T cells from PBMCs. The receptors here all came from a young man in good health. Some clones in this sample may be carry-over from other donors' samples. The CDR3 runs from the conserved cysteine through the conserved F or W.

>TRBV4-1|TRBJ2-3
CASSPYLSGTDTQYF
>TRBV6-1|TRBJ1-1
CASRETRGIMNTEAFF
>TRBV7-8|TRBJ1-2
CASSLFGVDYGYTF
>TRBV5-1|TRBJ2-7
CASSLRTGAYEQYF
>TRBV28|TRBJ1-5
CASRGTGRSNQPQHF
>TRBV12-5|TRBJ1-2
CASGLGGLYGYTF
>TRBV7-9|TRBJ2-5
CASRRGRGGETQYF
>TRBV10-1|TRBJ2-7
CASRAGTGAYEQYF
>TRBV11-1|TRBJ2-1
CASSLYRIEQFF
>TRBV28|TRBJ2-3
CASSGLAGEAADTQYF
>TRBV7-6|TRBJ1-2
CASSFLSADRGNYGYTF
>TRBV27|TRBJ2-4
CASSLRGNIQYF
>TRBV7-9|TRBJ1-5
CASSFAQGGQPQHF
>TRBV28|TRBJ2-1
CASSLLSSYNEQFF
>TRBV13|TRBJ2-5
CASSLDGSAETQYF
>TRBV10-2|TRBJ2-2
CASKDRTNTGELFF
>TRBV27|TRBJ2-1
CASSSPSGGYNEQFF
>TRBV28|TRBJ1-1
CASSPDGEAFF
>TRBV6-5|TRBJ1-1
CASSAGQFWTEAFF
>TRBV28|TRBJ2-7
CASSRRSGLAPSEQYF